This paragraph reports one TCR beta chain. This receptor's antigen is unknown. CDR1 and CDR2 are drawn from the germline V gene: SGDLS, YYNGEE. The CDR3 starts with the cysteine, ends with the phenylalanine, and has 15 residues. No DNA has been recorded. To determine HCMV serostatus, a commercial ELISA kit was used to detect HCMV-specific IgG in serum. Ficoll density gradient centrifugation was used to isolate peripheral blood mononuclear cells from blood. The data belong to a study of T cells expressing NK-cell markers (TCRdb year 2020). General notes on the study: In sorted CD3+CD56+NKG2C+, CD3+CD56+NKG2C- and CD3+CD56-NKG2C+ T-cell subsets from several donors, TCR beta-chain repertoires were profiled. Among the eight sequenced donors, seven were HCMV-seropositive and one was HCMV-seronegative. Sequencing of the libraries produced 2 x 150 bp reads on Illumina HiSeq 2000/2500, MiSeq or NextSeq. Randomly selected healthy volunteers, three men and five women, were used as the eight sequenced donors.

The investigation overall reported the following: For five or six donors, the dominant CD3+CD56+NKG2C+ clonotypes were among the top 10 CD8+ clonotypes and accounted for roughly 1.0-7.5% of CD8+ T cells. Whether the expanded NKG2C-expressing T cell clones were specific for HCMV antigens remained unclear. Those dominant clonotypes were again the most abundant among CD3+CD56-NKG2C+ cells in several donors, at about 28.3-60.1%.

Sequenced using an Illumina HiSeq 2000. The TCR beta cDNA libraries were made using 5'RACE template switching, a step that added both a universal primer site and unique molecular identifiers. cDNA synthesis was primed from the TCR beta constant segment and was followed by two successive PCR amplification steps. As for how the authors treated the data: MIGEC handled demultiplexing of the reads and grouping by UMI, while MiTCR was used to assemble and quantify clonotypes. To exclude erroneous sequences, any TCR cDNA sequence not supported by at least two reads was discarded. Downstream repertoire analysis used the tcR package, and clonotypes were matched across fractions by CDR3 nucleotide sequence plus V segment. VDJmatch was used to annotate antigen specificity against VDJdb, with one amino acid substitution in CDR3 allowed. After TCRdb reprocessed the reads, each CDR3 protein sequence was kept as one row, without DNA. These V and J calls rely on TCRdb rather than the paper's analysis. This sample's table contains 300,000 to 500,000 distinct CDR3 sequences. Roughly a tenth of the sample is taken by the ten largest.

The rearrangement joined TRBV9 to TRBJ2-1. The specimen was blood T cells: a sorted CD56 or NKG2C T cell subset, CD4+ or CD8+ T cells, or bulk PBMC T cells (not recorded which). This receptor was obtained from a woman in her forties or fifties in good health. Donor details come from another sample of the same person, matched by shared clones. CDR3 sequence: CASSVDAGAYNEQFF.